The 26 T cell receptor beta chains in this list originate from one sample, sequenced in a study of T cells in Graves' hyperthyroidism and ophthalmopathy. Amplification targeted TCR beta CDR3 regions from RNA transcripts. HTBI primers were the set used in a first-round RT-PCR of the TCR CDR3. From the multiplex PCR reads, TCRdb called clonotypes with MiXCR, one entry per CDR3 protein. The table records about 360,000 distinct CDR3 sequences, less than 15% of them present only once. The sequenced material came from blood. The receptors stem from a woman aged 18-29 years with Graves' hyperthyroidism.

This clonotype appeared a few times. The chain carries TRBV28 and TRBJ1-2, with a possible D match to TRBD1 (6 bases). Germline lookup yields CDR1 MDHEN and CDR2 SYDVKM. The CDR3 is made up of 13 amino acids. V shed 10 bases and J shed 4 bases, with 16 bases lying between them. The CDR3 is CATRDTSFYGYTF. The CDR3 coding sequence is TGTGCCACCAGGGACACCAGTTTCTATGGCTACACCTTC.

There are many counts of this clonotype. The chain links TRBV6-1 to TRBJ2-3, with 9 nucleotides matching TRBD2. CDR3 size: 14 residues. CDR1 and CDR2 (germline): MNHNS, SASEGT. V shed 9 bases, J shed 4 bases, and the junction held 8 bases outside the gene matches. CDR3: CARGAGGPADTQYF. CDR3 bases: TGTGCCAGGGGTGCGGGAGGGCCAGCAGATACGCAGTATTTT.

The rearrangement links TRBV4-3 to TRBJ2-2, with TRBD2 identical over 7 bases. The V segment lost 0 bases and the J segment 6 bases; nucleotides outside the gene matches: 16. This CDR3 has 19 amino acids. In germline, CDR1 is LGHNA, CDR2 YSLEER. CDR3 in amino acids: CASSQDLAGREFPPGELFF. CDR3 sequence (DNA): TGCGCCAGCAGCCAAGATCTGGCGGGGCGGGAGTTCCCGCCCGGGGAGCTGTTTTTT.

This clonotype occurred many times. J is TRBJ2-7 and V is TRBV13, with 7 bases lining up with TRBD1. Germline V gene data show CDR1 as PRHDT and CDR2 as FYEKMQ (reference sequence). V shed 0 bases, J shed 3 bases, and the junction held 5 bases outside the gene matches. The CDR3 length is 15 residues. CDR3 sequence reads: CASSLGQGQIYEQYF. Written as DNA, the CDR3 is TGTGCCAGCAGCTTAGGCCAGGGACAGATCTACGAGCAGTACTTC.

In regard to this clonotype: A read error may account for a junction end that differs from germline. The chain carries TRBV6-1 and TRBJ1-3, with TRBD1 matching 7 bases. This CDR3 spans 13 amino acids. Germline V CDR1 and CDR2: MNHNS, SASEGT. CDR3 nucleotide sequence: TGTGCCAGCAGTCCCGGACAGGCCCGTAGAGTTCATTTT. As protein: CASSPGQARRVHF.

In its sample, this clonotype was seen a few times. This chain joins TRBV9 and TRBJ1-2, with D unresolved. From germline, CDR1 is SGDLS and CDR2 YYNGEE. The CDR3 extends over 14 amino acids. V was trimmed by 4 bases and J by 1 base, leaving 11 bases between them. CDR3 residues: CASSQSGVNYGYTF. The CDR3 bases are TGTGCCAGCAGCCAGTCGGGAGTTAACTATGGCTACACCTTC.

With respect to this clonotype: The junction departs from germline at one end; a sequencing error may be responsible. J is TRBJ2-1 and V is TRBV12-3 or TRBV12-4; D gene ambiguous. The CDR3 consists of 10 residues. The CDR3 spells CASSFDEQLF. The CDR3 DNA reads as TGTGCCAGCAGTTTCGATGAGCAGCTCTTC.

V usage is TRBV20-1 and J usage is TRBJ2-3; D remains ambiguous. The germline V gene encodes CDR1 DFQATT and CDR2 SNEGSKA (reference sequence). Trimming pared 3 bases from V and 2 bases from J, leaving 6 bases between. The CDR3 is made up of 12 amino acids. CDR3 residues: CSASELTDTQYF. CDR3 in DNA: TGCAGTGCTAGTGAACTCACAGATACGCAGTATTTT.

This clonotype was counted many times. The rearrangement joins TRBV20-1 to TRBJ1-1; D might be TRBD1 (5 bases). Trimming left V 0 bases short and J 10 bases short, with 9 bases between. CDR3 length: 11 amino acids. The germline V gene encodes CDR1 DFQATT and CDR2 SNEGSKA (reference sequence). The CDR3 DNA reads TGCAGTGCTAGAGAATCAGGGACAGCTTTCTTT. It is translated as CSARESGTAFF.

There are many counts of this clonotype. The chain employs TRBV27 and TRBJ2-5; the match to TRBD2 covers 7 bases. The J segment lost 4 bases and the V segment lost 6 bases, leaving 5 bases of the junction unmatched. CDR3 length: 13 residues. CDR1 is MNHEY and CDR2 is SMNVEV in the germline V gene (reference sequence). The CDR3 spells CASSGGMRETQYF. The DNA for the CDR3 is TGTGCCAGCAGCGGGGGGATGCGAGAGACCCAGTACTTC.

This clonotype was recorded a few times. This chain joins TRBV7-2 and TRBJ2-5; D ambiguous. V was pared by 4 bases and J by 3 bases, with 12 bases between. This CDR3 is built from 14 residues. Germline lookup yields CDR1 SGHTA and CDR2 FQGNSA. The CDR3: CASSSRQFKETQYF. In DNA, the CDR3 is TGTGCCAGCAGCTCCAGACAATTTAAAGAGACCCAGTACTTC.

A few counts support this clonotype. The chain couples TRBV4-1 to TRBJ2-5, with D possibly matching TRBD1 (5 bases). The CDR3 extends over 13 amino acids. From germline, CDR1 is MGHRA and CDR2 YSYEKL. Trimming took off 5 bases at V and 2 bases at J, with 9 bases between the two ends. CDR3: CASSYSGQETQYF. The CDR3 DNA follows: TGCGCCAGCAGCTACTCAGGGCAAGAGACCCAGTACTTC.

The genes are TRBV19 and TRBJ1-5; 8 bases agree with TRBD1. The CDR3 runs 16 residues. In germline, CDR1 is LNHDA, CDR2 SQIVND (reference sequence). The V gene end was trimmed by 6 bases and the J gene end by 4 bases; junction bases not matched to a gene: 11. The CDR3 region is CASRSLDRGENQPQHF. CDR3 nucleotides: TGTGCCAGTAGAAGCCTCGACAGGGGCGAAAATCAGCCCCAGCATTTT.

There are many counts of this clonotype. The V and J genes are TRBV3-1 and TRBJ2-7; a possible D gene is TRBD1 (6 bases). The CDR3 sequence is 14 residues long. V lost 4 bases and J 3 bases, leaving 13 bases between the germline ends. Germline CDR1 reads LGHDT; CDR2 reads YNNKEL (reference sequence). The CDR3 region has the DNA TGTGCCAGCAGCCCCGGGGCAGGGGTCTACGAGCAGTACTTC. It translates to CASSPGAGVYEQYF.

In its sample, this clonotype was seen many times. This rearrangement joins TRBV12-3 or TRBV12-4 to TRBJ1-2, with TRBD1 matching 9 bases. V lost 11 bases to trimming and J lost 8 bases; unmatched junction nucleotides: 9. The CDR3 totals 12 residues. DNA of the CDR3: TGTGCCGGCGGGGACAGGGCCGAAGGCTACACCTTC. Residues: CAGGDRAEGYTF.

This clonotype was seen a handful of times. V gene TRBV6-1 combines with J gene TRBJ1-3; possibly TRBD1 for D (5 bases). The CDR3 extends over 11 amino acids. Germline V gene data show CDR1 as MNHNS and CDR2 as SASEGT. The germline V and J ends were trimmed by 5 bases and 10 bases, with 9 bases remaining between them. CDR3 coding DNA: TGTGCCAGCAGTCAGGGTATAACCATATATTTT. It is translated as CASSQGITIYF.

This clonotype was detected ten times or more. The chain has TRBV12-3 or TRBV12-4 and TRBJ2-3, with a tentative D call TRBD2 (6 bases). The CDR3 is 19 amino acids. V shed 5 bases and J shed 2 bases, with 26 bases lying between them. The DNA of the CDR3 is TGTGCCAGCAGTCATACCAACTTCGGAGTACGGACTAACACAGATACGCAGTATTTT. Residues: CASSHTNFGVRTNTDTQYF.

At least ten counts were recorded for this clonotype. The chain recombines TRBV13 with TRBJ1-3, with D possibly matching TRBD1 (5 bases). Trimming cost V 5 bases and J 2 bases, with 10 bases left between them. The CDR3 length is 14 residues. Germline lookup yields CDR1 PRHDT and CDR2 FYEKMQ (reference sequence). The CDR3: CASSLWGAGNTIYF. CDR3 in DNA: TGTGCCAGCAGCCTGTGGGGGGCTGGAAACACCATATATTTT.

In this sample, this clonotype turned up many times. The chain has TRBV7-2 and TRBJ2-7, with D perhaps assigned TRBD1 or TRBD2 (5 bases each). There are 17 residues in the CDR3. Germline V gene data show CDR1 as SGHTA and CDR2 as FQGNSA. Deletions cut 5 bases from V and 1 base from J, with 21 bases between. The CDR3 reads CASSPRGQNFPSYEQYF. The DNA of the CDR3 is TGTGCCAGCAGCCCTCGGGGCCAGAATTTTCCATCCTACGAGCAGTACTTC.

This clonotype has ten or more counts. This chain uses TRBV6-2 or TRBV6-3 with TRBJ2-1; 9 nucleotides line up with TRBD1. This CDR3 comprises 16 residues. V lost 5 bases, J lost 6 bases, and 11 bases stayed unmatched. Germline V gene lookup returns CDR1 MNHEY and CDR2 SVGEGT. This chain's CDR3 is CASSDRRDRVGNEQFF. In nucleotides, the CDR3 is TGTGCCAGCAGTGACCGCCGGGACAGGGTGGGCAATGAGCAGTTCTTC.

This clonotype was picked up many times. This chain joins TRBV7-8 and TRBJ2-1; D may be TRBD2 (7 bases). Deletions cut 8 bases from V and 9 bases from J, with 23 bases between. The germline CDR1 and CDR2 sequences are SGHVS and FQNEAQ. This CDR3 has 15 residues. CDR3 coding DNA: TGTGCCAGCGCCACCCAGGGGAGGGGTATGCGTGAGCAGTTCTTC. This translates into CASATQGRGMREQFF. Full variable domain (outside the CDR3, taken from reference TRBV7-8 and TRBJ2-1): GAGVSQSPRYKVAKRGQDVALRCDPISGHVSLFWYQQALGQGPEFLTYFQNEAQLDKSGLPSDRFFAERPEGSVSTLKIQRTQQEDSAVYLCASATQGRGMREQFFGPGTRLTVL.

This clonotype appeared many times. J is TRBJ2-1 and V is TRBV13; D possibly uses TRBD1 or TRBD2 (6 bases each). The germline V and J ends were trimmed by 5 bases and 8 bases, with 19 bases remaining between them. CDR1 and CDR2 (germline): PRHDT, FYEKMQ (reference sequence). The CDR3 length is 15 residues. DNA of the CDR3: TGTGCCAGCAGCCACAACGGGGGCCCGGGGGATGAGCAGTTCTTC. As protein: CASSHNGGPGDEQFF.

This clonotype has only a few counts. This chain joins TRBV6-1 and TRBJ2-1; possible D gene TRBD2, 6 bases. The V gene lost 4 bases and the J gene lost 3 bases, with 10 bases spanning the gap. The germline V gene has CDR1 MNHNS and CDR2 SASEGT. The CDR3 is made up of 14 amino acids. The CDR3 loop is CASSGAGSYNEQFF. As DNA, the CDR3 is TGTGCCAGCAGTGGGGCGGGAAGCTACAATGAGCAGTTCTTC.

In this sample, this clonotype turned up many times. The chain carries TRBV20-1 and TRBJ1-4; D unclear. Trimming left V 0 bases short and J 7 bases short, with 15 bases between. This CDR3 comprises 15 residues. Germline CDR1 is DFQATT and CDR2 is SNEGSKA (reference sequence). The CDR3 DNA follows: TGCAGTGCTAGAGATGAAGGGCTACTTGCTGAAAAACTGTTTTTT. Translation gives CSARDEGLLAEKLFF.

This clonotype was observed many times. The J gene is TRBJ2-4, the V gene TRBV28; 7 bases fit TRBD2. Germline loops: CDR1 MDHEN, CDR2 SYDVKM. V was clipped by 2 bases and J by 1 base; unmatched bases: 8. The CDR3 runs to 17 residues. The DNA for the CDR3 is TGTGCCAGCAGTTTACTCCGTGGGGGGGACGCCAAAAACATTCAGTACTTC. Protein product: CASSLLRGGDAKNIQYF.

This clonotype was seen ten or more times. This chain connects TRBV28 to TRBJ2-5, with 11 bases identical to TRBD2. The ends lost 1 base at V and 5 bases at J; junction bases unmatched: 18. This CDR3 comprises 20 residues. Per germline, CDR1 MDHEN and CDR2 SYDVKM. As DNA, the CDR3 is TGTGCCAGCAGTTTATCTTTTTCCGGCATTAGCGGGAGGGGTTTGGAGACCCAGTACTTC. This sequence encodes CASSLSFSGISGRGLETQYF.